One and the same sample provided the 8 T cell receptor beta chains below, sequenced in a study of regulatory T cells in long-lasting Graves disease. Time point reported: newly diagnosed GD, antithyroid drugs for less than 3 months. After RNA was extracted from PBMCs, the TCR library was made from it. HTBI primers from iRepertoire and Arm-PCR of CDR3 regions yielded the TCR beta libraries. One entry per CDR3 protein results from TCRdb running MiXCR on the multiplex PCR reads. The table has under 250,000 distinct CDR3 sequences, over 20% seen once. Sequencing used peripheral blood mononuclear cells (PBMCs), obtained at new diagnosis, from a patient treated with antithyroid drugs. The receptors shown here come from a female donor with Graves disease.

In this sample, this clonotype turned up many times. The chain has TRBV20-1 and TRBJ1-3; D is unclear. Germline loops: CDR1 DFQATT, CDR2 SNEGSKA (reference sequence). Trimming cost V 0 bases and J 6 bases, with 6 bases left between them. The CDR3 is 12 amino acids. The CDR3: CSARDLENTIYF. CDR3 DNA sequence: TGCAGTGCTAGAGATCTGGAAAACACCATATATTTT.

This clonotype was found many times. The chain links TRBV12-3 or TRBV12-4 to TRBJ2-2; a possible D gene is TRBD2 (5 bases). The CDR3 totals 16 residues. Trimming shortened V by 3 bases and J by 5 bases, and 16 bases separated the two germline ends. The CDR3 DNA is TGTGCCAGCAGTTTTAGGTGGGAGATAATAACCGGGGAGCTGTTTTTT. Protein sequence: CASSFRWEIITGELFF.

This clonotype occurred a few times. V usage is TRBV6-2 or TRBV6-3 and J usage is TRBJ1-2; 7 bases agree with TRBD1. CDR3 length: 14 residues. The germline V gene encodes CDR1 MNHEY and CDR2 SVGEGT. V lost 6 bases and J lost 5; bases outside the gene matches: 9. The CDR3 region has the DNA TGTGCCAGCAGGAGGGGGGGACAGACATATGGCTACACCTTC. This gives the protein CASRRGGQTYGYTF.

In this sample, this clonotype turned up once. With a far larger clone one base away, a read error is the likely cause. The chain employs TRBV9 and TRBJ2-7; 7 bases align to TRBD1. The CDR3 extends over 13 amino acids. The ends lost 5 bases at V and 8 bases at J; junction bases unmatched: 10. Germline V lookup: CDR1 SGDLS, CDR2 YYNGEE. The CDR3, as DNA: TGTGCCAGCAGTCGTGGCAGGGGGTACAAGCAGTACTTC. Its protein product is CASSRGRGYKQYF.

The chain carries TRBV20-1 and TRBJ1-1; D is unresolved. V lost 3 bases to trimming and J lost 4 bases, with 15 bases between them. The germline V gene has CDR1 DFQATT and CDR2 SNEGSKA (reference sequence). This CDR3 region has 14 residues. This chain's CDR3 is CSARGPASSTEAFF. CDR3 DNA: TGCAGTGCTAGGGGTCCGGCCTCCTCCACTGAAGCTTTCTTT.

This clonotype has more than one count but fewer than ten. This may be a read error, as it is one base from a much larger clone. The conserved closing phenylalanine or tryptophan is absent in this CDR3, likely reflecting a read error. The chain carries TRBV5-5 and TRBJ2-5; the match to TRBD1 covers 8 bases. The germline CDR1 and CDR2 sequences are SGHKS and YYEKEE (reference sequence). V lost 4 bases and J lost 4; bases outside the gene matches: 9. This CDR3 contains 15 residues. The CDR3 loop reads CASSADRGGGETQYS. The DNA of the CDR3 is TGTGCCAGCAGCGCCGACAGGGGAGGAGGAGAGACCCAGTACTCC.

The V gene is TRBV24-1, the J gene TRBJ2-3; 11 nucleotides match TRBD2. Germline lookup yields CDR1 KGHDR and CDR2 SFDVKD. This CDR3 comprises 16 residues. Germline trimming cut 0 bases from V and 5 bases from J; bases unmatched to any gene: 3. CDR3 DNA: TGTGCCACCAGTGATTTGCTAGCGGGGGGATTAGATACGCAGTATTTT. Amino acids: CATSDLLAGGLDTQYF.

This clonotype showed up many times. V is TRBV19 and J is TRBJ2-7; D remains unclear. Deletions cut 4 bases from V and 0 bases from J, with 7 bases between. The CDR3 runs to 13 residues. Looked up from germline, CDR1 is LNHDA and CDR2 is SQIVND (reference sequence). This CDR3 reads CASSKGPSYEQYF. DNA for the CDR3: TGTGCCAGTAGTAAGGGTCCCTCCTACGAGCAGTACTTC.